This record concerns one T cell receptor (beta chain) sequence. Its antigen is still unknown. Base qualities were left out, and no much larger clone turns up one base away. The CDR3 has 19 amino acids, counting the end cysteine and phenylalanine. The read is trimmed to its CDR3 DNA, 57 bases read in frame from base 1. From a lookup of the germline V gene (reference sequence), CDR1 and CDR2 are GTSNPN and SVGIG. The germline ends are 27 bases apart after V is trimmed by 2 bases and J by 4 bases. Whole blood was collected in K2EDTA tubes by collaborating institutions according to the institutions' own protocols. For TCRbeta analysis, collaborators shipped samples in one of three forms: frozen whole blood, isolated PBMCs, or DNA extracted from either of those sample types. The data stem from a study of blood T cell repertoires in COVID-19 (dated by TCRdb to the early 2020s). At the level of the whole study: Samples from collaborators originated in the United States, Italy and Spain and spanned both the acute and convalescent phases of COVID-19. The prospective study material was composed of cDNA or gDNA derived from T cells, B-cell-depleted T cells, or PBMCs. Subjects who had been exposed to COVID-19, were actively infected with it, or had recovered from it provided the deeply sampled blood TCRbeta repertoires that made up the dataset. The repertoires were released in a freely available public database meant as a resource for research on the immune response to SARS-CoV-2. The samples were drawn from the first 160 participants of the ongoing ImmuneRACE study and from 950 to 1,500 subjects provided by 6 global collaborators. Nearly every sample came with metadata listing a de-identified subject ID, COVID-19 status, age in years and sex. Where available, HLA class I and class II types were taken from metadata supplied by the sample provider and were not determined by assay-based typing. Overall results and qualifications from the work: The quantity of clinical and demographic metadata differed by source and by participant and was supplied without curation.

TCRbeta CDR3 regions were amplified from genomic DNA using the immunoSEQ Assay, a bias-controlled multiplex PCR. Per the source publication's procedure: The number of nucleated cells in each sample was estimated from the amplification of reference gene primers within the assay. To quantify the absolute abundance of each unique TCRbeta CDR3 rearrangement, sequence reads were collapsed and filtered. For each sample, productive Simpson clonality was calculated by taking the square root of Simpson's diversity index across productive rearrangements. TCRdb took this table from immuneACCESS and kept in-frame rearrangements with V and J called. Such tables lack part of the clones; where checked against another copy, unresolved V genes explain under half of the gap, and the rest is unexplained. The DNA was the basis for D and trimming; V, J and clone size are from that table. The sample table lists 200,000 or so clones, 84% of them with a count of one. The ten top clones hold roughly 20% of the sample.

The source material was peripheral blood. This chain is built from TRBV30 and TRBJ1-3; the D gene is possibly TRBD1, with 5 bases matching. This TCR was recovered from a human donor in a cohort sampled during active COVID-19. CDR3 region: CAWSRWVTETNIGGNTIYF. The DNA is as follows: TGTGCCTGGAGTCGATGGGTGACAGAAACAAACATTGGCGGAAACACCATATATTTT.